These T cell receptor beta chains were read from a single sample in a study of T cells in Graves' hyperthyroidism and ophthalmopathy. TCRdb fed the multiplex PCR reads into MiXCR, producing one record per CDR3 protein. Of around 600,000 distinct CDR3 sequences in the sample, about 15% were seen once. Sequencing used blood. The origin of the receptors is a woman aged 45-65 years with Graves' ophthalmopathy. CDR3s include the opening cysteine and the closing phenylalanine or tryptophan. D genes are given only for firm matches. Size tells how often a clone was seen (once, few, many) or the class of an expanded clone, and some rows leave it out.

d_call,j_call,v_call,clone_size,cdr3_nt,cdr3_aa
TRBD2,TRBJ2-1,TRBV28,many,TGTGCCAGCAGTTTATTACCTAGCGGGAGTCACAATGAGCAGTTCTTC,CASSLLPSGSHNEQFF
TRBD2,TRBJ2-3,TRBV12-3/TRBV12-4,many,TGTGCCAGCAGAGAGACTAGCGGGAGGGCCGATACGCAGTATTTT,CASRETSGRADTQYF
TRBD2,TRBJ2-1,TRBV9,few,TGTGCCAGCAGCGTAGATCCCAGCGGGAGTCTGTGGAATGAGCAGTTCTTC,CASSVDPSGSLWNEQFF
NA,TRBJ2-7,TRBV27,few,TGTGCCAGCAGTGGGGTTCAGGACGAGCAGTACTTC,CASSGVQDEQYF
TRBD2,TRBJ2-5,TRBV9,few,TGTGCCAGCAACCTAGCGGGGGGATTGGAGACCCAGTACTTC,CASNLAGGLETQYF
NA,TRBJ2-1,TRBV6-5,NA,TGTGCCAGCAGTTACAGGGTATATGAGCAGTTCTTC,CASSYRVYEQFF
TRBD1,TRBJ2-7,TRBV18,many,TGTGCCAGCTCTGACCGGGACAGGAGTATCTACGAGCAGTACTTC,CASSDRDRSIYEQYF
NA,TRBJ1-1,TRBV6-5,few,TGTGCCAGCAGTTACTCGCTCCGGGCCCTCATGAACACTGAAGCTTTCTTT,CASSYSLRALMNTEAFF
NA,TRBJ1-4,TRBV28,NA,TGTGCCAGCAGTTTGCTCCCCCCTACTGAAAAACTGTTTTTT,CASSLLPPTEKLFF
TRBD2,TRBJ2-3,TRBV19,few,TGTGCCAGTAGTATCCGCGGGAGGCCCACAGATACGCAGTATTTT,CASSIRGRPTDTQYF
TRBD1,TRBJ2-1,TRBV28,many,TGTGCCAGCAGTTTATTCAGACAGGGGAGCTCCTACAATGAGCAGTTCTTC,CASSLFRQGSSYNEQFF
TRBD1,TRBJ2-5,TRBV7-2,many,TGTGCCAGCAGTTCCGACAGGGGCGGCGAGACCCAGTACTTC,CASSSDRGGETQYF
TRBD2,TRBJ2-7,TRBV9,many,TGTGCCAGCAGCGTAGATCCTAGCGGAACCTACGAGCAGTACTTC,CASSVDPSGTYEQYF
NA,TRBJ2-7,TRBV28,many,TGTGCCAGCAGTTCAGCGCCCTCCTCCTACGAGCAGTACTTC,CASSSAPSSYEQYF